This TCR beta chain was identified during a study of shared clonotypes between healthy human individuals. The CDR3 runs to 14 residues. Germline-derived CDR1 and CDR2 are SGHDT and YYEEEE. The V gene end was trimmed by 0 bases and the J gene end by 14 bases; junction bases not matched to a gene: 7. TCRdb's copy holds only in-frame clones and misses some; the assay was immunoSEQ multiplex PCR. The sample carries roughly 1.4 million clones, about 98.5% recorded once. Sequenced input: naive CD4+ T cells sorted from blood. Subset defined: CD45RA+ positively selected. This sequence originates from a man aged 30 to 39 in good health. The chain links TRBV5-6 to TRBJ2-3; 12 bases fit TRBD2. As DNA, the CDR3 is TGTGCCAGCAGCTTGGTGACTAGCGGGGGACGACTGTATTTT. This gives the protein CASSLVTSGGRLYF.